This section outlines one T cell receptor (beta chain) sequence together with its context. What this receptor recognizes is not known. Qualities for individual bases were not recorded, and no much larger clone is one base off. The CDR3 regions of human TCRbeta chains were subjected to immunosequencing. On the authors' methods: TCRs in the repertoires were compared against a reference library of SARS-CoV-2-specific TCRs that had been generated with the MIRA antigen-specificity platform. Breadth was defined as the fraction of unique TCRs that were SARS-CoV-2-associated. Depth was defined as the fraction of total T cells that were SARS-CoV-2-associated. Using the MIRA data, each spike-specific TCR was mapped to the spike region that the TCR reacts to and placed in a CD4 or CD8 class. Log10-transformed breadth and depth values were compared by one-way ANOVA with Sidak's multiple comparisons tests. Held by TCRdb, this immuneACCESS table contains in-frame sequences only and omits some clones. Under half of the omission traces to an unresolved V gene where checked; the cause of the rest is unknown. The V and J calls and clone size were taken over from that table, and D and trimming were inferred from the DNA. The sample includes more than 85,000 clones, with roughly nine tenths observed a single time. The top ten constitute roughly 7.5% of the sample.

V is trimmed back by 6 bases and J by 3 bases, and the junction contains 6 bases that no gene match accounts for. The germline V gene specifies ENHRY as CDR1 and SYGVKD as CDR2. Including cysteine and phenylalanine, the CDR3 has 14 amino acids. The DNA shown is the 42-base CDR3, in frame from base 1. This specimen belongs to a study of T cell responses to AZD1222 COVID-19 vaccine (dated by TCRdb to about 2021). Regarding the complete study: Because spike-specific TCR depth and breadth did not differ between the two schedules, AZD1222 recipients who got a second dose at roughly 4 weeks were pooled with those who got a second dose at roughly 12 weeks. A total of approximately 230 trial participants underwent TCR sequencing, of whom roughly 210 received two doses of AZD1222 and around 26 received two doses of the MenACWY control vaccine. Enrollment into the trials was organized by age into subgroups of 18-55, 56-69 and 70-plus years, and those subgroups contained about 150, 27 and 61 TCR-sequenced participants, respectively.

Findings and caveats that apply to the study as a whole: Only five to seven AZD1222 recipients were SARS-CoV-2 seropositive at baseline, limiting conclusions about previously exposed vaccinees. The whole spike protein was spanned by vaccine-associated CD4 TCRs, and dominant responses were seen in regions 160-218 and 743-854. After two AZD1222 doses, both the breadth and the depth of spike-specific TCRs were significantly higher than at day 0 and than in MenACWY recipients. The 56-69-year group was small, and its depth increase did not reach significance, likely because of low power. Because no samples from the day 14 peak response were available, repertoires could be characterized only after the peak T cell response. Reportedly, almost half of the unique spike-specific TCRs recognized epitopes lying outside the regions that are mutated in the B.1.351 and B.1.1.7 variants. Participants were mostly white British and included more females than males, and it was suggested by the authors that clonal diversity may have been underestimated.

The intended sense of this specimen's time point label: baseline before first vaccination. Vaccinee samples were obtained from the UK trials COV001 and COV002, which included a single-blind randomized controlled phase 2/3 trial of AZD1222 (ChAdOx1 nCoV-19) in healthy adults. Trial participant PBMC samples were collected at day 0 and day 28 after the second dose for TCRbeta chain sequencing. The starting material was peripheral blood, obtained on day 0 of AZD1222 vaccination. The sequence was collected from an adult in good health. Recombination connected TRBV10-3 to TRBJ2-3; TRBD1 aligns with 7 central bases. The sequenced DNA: TGTGCCATCAGACAGGGGACCGGGACAGATACGCAGTATTTT. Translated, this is CAIRQGTGTDTQYF.